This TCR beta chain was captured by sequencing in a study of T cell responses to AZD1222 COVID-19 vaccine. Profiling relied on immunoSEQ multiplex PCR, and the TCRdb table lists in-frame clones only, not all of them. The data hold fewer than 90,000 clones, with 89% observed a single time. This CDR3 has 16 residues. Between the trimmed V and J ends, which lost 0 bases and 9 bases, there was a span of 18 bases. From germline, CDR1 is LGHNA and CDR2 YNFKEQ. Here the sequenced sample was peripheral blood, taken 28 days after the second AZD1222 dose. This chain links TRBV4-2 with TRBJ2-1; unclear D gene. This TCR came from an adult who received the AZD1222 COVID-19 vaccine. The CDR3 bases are TGTGCCAGCAGCCAAGATGAGGCACGGTCATTGGGTGAGCAGTTCTTC. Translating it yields CASSQDEARSLGEQFF.